This T cell receptor beta chain is from a study of T cell responses to AZD1222 COVID-19 vaccine. Findings of the study overall: Elevations in Spike-specific TCR breadth and depth followed administration of two AZD1222 doses. Sampling captured repertoires only after the peak T cell response. The donors showed a predominance of white British ancestry and of females, with possible underestimation of clonal diversity.

The CDR3 consists of 15 residues. Germline V gene data show CDR1 as SGHAT and CDR2 as FQNNGV. Trimming took 5 bases from V and 8 from J; bases not matched to a gene: 10. TCRdb's table, derived via immunoSEQ multiplex PCR, lists solely in-frame clones and lacks some. This table holds around 130,000 clones, 88% found once. Of note for this clone: Its target is unknown.

This receptor was taken from an adult in good health. The source material was peripheral blood, sampled on day 0 of MenACWY control vaccination. V gene TRBV11-2 combines with J gene TRBJ2-1, with 9 bases identical to TRBD2. The DNA of the CDR3 is TGTGCCAGCAGCAGTAGCGGGAGTGTAGGGGATGAGCAGTTCTTC. Protein product: CASSSSGSVGDEQFF.